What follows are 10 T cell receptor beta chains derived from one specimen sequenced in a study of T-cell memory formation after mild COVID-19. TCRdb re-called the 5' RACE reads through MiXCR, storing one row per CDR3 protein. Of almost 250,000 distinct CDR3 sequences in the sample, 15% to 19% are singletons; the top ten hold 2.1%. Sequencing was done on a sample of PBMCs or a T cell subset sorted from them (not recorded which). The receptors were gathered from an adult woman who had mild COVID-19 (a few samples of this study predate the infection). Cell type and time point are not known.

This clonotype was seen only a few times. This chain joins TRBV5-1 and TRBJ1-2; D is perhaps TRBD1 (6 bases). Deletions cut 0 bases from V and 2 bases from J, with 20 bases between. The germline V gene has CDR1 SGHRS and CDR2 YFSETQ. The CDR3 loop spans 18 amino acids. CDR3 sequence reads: CASSLVGGTGSGNYGYTF. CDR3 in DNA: TGCGCCAGCAGCTTGGTTGGGGGCACCGGGTCGGGAAACTATGGCTACACCTTC.

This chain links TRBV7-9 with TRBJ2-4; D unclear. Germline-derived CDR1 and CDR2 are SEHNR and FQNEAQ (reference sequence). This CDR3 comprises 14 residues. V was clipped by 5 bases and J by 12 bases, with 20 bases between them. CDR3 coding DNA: TGTGCCAGCAGCCCACCCCCGGGCATTCAGACTCAGTACTTC. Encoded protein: CASSPPPGIQTQYF.

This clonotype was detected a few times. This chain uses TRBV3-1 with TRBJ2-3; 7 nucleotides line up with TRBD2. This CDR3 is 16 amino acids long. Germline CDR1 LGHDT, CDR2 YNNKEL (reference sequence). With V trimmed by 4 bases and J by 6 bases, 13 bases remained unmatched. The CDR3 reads CASSPRLAGVKDTQYF. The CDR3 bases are TGTGCCAGCAGCCCTCGCTTGGCGGGGGTTAAGGATACGCAGTATTTT.

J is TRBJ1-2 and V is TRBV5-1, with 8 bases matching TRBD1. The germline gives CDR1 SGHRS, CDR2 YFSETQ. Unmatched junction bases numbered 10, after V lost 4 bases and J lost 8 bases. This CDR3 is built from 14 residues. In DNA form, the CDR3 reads TGCGCCAGCAGCCCAGGACAGGGTGGGAGCGGCTACACCTTC. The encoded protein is CASSPGQGGSGYTF.

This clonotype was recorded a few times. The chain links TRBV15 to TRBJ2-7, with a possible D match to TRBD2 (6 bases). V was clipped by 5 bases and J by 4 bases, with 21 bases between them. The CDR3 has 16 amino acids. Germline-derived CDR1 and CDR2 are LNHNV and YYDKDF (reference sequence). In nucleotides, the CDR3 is TGTGCCACCAGCCGGGGACTGGGAGCGATAGGTTACGAGCAGTACTTC. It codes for CATSRGLGAIGYEQYF.

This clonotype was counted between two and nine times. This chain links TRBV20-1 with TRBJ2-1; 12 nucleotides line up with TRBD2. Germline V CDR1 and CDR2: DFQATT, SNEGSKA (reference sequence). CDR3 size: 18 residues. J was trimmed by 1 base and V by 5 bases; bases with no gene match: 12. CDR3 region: CSASASSGRAQSYNEQFF. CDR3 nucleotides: TGCAGTGCTTCGGCCTCTAGCGGGAGGGCCCAATCCTACAATGAGCAGTTCTTC.

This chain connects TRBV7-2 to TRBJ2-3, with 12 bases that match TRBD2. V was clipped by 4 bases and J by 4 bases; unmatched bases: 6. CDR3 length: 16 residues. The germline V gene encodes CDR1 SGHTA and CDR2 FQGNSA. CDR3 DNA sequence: TGTGCCAGCAGCTCCCTAGCGGGAGGGCCGGCAGATACGCAGTATTTT. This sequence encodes CASSSLAGGPADTQYF. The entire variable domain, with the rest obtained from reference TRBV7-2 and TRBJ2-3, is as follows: GAGVSQSPSNKVTEKGKDVELRCDPISGHTALYWYRQSLGQGLEFLIYFQGNSAPDKSGLPSDRFSAERTGGSVSTLTIQRTQQEDSAVYLCASSSLAGGPADTQYFGPGTRLTVL.

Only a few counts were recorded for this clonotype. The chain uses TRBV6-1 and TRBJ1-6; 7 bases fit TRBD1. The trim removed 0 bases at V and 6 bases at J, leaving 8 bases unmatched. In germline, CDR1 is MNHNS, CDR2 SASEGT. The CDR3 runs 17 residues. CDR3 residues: CASSEALPGTVNSPLHF. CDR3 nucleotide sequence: TGTGCCAGCAGTGAAGCGCTTCCAGGGACAGTTAATTCACCCCTCCACTTT.

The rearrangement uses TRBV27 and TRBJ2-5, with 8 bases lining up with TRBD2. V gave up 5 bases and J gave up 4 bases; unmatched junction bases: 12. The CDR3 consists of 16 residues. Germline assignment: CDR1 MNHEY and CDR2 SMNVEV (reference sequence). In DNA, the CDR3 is TGTGCCAGCAGTCCCGGGACTAGTCCCGCCGCAGAGACCCAGTACTTC. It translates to CASSPGTSPAAETQYF.

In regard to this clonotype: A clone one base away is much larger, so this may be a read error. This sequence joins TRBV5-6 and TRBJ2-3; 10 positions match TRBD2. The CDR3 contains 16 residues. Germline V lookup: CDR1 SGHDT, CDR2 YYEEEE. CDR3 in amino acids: CASSARTSGYTDTQNF. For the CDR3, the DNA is TGTGCCAGCAGCGCTCGGACTAGCGGATACACAGATACGCAGAATTTT.